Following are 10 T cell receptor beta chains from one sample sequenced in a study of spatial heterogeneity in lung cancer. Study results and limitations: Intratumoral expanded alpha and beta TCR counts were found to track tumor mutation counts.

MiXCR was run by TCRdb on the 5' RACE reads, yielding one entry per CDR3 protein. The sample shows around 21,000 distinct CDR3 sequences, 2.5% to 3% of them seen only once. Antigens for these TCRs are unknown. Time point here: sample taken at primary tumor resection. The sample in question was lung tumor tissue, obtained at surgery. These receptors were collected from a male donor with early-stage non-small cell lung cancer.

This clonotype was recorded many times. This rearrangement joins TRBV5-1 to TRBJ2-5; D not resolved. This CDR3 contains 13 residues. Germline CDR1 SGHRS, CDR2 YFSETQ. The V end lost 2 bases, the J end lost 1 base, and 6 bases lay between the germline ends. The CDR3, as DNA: TGCGCCAGCAGCTTCAGGTTCCAAGAGACCCAGTACTTC. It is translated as CASSFRFQETQYF.

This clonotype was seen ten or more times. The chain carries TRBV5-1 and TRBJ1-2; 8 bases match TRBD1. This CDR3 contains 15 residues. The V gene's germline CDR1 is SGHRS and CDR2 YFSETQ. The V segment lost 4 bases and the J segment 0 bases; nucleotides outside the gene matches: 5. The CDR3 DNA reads TGCGCCAGCAGCATAGGACAGGGTGCTAACTATGGCTACACCTTC. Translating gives CASSIGQGANYGYTF.

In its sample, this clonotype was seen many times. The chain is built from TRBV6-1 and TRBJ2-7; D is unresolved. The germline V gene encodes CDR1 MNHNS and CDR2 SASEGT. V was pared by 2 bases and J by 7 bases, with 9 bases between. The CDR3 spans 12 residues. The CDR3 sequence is CASSEISEEQYF. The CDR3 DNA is TGTGCCAGCAGTGAAATAAGTGAAGAGCAGTACTTC.

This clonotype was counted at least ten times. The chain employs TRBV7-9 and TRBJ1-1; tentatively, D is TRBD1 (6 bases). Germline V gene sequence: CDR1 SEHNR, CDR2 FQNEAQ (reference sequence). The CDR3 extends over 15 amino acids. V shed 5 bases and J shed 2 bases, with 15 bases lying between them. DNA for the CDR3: TGTGCCAGCAGCCCAGGACAGACCTTTAACACTGAAGCTTTCTTT. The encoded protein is CASSPGQTFNTEAFF.

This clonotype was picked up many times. The CDR3 here is CSARGQGNYGYTF. CDR3 in DNA: TGCAGTGCAAGGGGACAGGGAAACTATGGCTACACCTTC. The chain is built from TRBV20-1 and TRBJ1-2, with 9 bases matching TRBD1. Per germline, CDR1 DFQATT and CDR2 SNEGSKA (reference sequence). The V gene end was trimmed by 6 bases and the J gene end by 2 bases; junction bases not matched to a gene: 4. The length of the CDR3 is 13 residues.

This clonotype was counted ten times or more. In DNA form, the CDR3 reads TGTGCCAGCAGCTTACCCGGGCCAACGGACGAGCAGTACTTC. It is translated as CASSLPGPTDEQYF. The rearrangement joins TRBV7-3 to TRBJ2-7; no clear D. The germline V and J ends were trimmed by 2 bases and 5 bases, with 13 bases remaining between them. This CDR3 spans 14 amino acids. Germline CDR1 SGHTA, CDR2 FQGTGA.

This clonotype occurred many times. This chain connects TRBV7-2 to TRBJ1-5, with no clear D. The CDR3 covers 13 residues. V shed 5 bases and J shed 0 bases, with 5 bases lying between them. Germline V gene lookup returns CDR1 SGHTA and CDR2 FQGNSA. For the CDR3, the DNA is TGTGCCAGCAGCCCAAATAGCAATCAGCCCCAGCATTTT. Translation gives CASSPNSNQPQHF. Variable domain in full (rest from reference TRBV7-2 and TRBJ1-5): GAGVSQSPSNKVTEKGKDVELRCDPISGHTALYWYRQSLGQGLEFLIYFQGNSAPDKSGLPSDRFSAERTGGSVSTLTIQRTQQEDSAVYLCASSPNSNQPQHFGDGTRLSIL.

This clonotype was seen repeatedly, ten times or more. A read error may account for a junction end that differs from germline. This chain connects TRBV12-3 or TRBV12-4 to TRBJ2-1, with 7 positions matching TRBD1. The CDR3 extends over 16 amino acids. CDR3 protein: CANSPNRGDSYNEQFF. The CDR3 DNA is TGTGCCAACAGTCCGAACAGGGGTGACTCCTACAATGAGCAGTTCTTC.

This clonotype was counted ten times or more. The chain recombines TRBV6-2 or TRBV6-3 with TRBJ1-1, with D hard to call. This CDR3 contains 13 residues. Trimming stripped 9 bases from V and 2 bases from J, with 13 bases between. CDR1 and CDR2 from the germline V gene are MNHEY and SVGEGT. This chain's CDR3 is CASKRVRNTEAFF. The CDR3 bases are TGTGCCAGTAAAAGGGTCAGAAACACTGAAGCTTTCTTT.

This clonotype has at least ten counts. The DNA for the CDR3 is TGCGCCAGCAGTGGGACAGGGGTCTATGGCTACACCTTC. Translated: CASSGTGVYGYTF. This chain joins TRBV5-1 and TRBJ1-2, with TRBD1 identical over 10 bases. V was pared by 5 bases and J by 4 bases, with 2 bases of the junction left unmatched. This CDR3 is built from 13 residues. Germline assignment: CDR1 SGHRS and CDR2 YFSETQ.